A single sample gave rise to the 19 T cell receptor beta chains below, sequenced in a study of blood T cell repertoires in COVID-19. The table came from immunoSEQ multiplex PCR; TCRdb's copy has only in-frame clones and leaves some out. The sample contains under 300,000 clones, roughly 89% of which appear only once. The sample was peripheral blood. Source of these receptors: a woman aged 40 to 50 who had recovered from COVID-19.

CDR3 DNA: TGTGCCAGCAGCTTGGGACAGGGGTACTCCTACGAGCAGTACTTC. Its translation is CASSLGQGYSYEQYF. V is TRBV5-6 and J is TRBJ2-7, with 8 bases aligning to TRBD1. The J segment lost 0 bases and the V segment lost 0 bases, leaving 2 bases of the junction unmatched. CDR3 length: 15 amino acids. The germline CDR1 and CDR2 sequences are SGHDT and YYEEEE. The full variable domain, completed using reference TRBV5-6 and TRBJ2-7, is DAGVTQSPTHLIKTRGQQVTLRCSPKSGHDTVSWYQQALGQGPQFIFQYYEEEERQRGNFPDRFSGHQFPNYSSELNVNALLLGDSALYLCASSLGQGYSYEQYFGPGTRLTVT.

In DNA, the CDR3 is TGTGCCAGCAGCCGAGGACTAGCGGCGCAAGAGACCCAGTACTTC. The encoded protein is CASSRGLAAQETQYF. The V gene is TRBV7-8, the J gene TRBJ2-5; 10 nucleotides align to TRBD2. Germline V lookup: CDR1 SGHVS, CDR2 FQNEAQ. The ends lost 5 bases at V and 2 bases at J; junction bases unmatched: 5. The CDR3 covers 15 residues.

V and J are TRBV5-1 and TRBJ2-7; the match to TRBD2 covers 9 bases. With V trimmed by 5 bases and J by 7 bases, 13 bases remained unmatched. Germline CDR1 and CDR2: SGHRS and YFSETQ. The CDR3 is 15 amino acids. Here the CDR3 reads CASSSGGTESREQYF. The CDR3 bases are TGCGCCAGCAGTAGCGGGGGAACCGAAAGTAGGGAGCAGTACTTC.

This sequence joins TRBV7-9 and TRBJ1-4, with D possibly matching TRBD1 (6 bases). V lost 1 base, J lost 5 bases, and 8 bases lay in between. The germline V gene encodes CDR1 SEHNR and CDR2 FQNEAQ (reference sequence). The CDR3 loop spans 14 amino acids. The CDR3 nucleotides are TGTGCCAGCAGCTTAGGGACAGCGAATGAAAAACTGTTTTTT. It codes for CASSLGTANEKLFF.

The chain uses TRBV7-9 and TRBJ2-5; D remains unclear. Per germline, CDR1 SEHNR and CDR2 FQNEAQ (reference sequence). CDR3 length: 14 residues. V lost 2 bases and J lost 2, with 9 bases in between. Here the CDR3 DNA reads TGTGCCAGCAGCTTATCGGCGGAACAAGAGACCCAGTACTTC. Amino acids: CASSLSAEQETQYF.

V and J are TRBV24-1 and TRBJ1-3; tentatively, D is TRBD1 (6 bases). The CDR3 covers 13 residues. Germline V CDR1 and CDR2: KGHDR, SFDVKD. V was clipped by 7 bases and J by 1 base, with 7 bases between them. The CDR3 reads CATRGQSGNTIYF. In nucleotides, the CDR3 is TGTGCCACCAGAGGACAGTCTGGAAACACCATATATTTT.

The chain employs TRBV3-1 (or the pseudogene TRBV3-2) and TRBJ2-7; 7 positions agree with TRBD1. Germline-derived CDR1 and CDR2 are LGHDT and YNNKEL (reference sequence). The CDR3 is 17 residues long. The V segment lost 3 bases and the J segment 5 bases; nucleotides outside the gene matches: 16. The CDR3 DNA reads TGTGCCAGCAGCCACCTGCCGAGGACAGGAGAACCCCACGAGCAGTACTTC. This translates into CASSHLPRTGEPHEQYF.

The genes are TRBV10-1 and TRBJ1-2, with a possible D match to TRBD1 (5 bases). CDR1 and CDR2 from the germline V gene are WNHNN and SYGVQD (reference sequence). The CDR3 consists of 14 residues. The ends were cut back, 3 bases at V and 8 bases at J, with 16 bases in the middle. This CDR3 reads CASSDGRASAGYTF. The DNA of the CDR3 is TGCGCCAGCAGTGACGGCAGGGCGAGTGCCGGCTACACCTTC.

CDR3 DNA sequence: TGTGCCAGCAGCTTAAATATGGGCAACGGCTACACCTTC. Protein: CASSLNMGNGYTF. This rearrangement joins TRBV7-9 to TRBJ1-2; D remains unclear. Germline-derived CDR1 and CDR2 are SEHNR and FQNEAQ (reference sequence). The CDR3 has 13 amino acids. The V and J ends lost 2 bases and 8 bases respectively, with 12 bases between them.

The chain has TRBV7-3 and TRBJ1-6; D not certain. Germline-derived CDR1 and CDR2 are SGHTA and FQGTGA. The length of the CDR3 is 13 residues. Trimming cost V 5 bases and J 6 bases, with 8 bases left between them. CDR3 sequence: CASSRTVNSPLHF. The CDR3 DNA reads TGTGCCAGCAGCCGTACAGTTAATTCACCCCTCCACTTT.

J is TRBJ1-2 and V is TRBV6-5; 9 bases line up with TRBD1. The germline V gene encodes CDR1 MNHEY and CDR2 SVGAGI. V shed 5 bases, J shed 2 bases, and the junction held 3 bases outside the gene matches. There are 14 residues in the CDR3. CDR3 DNA sequence: TGTGCCAGCAGTCCAGGGACAGGGAACTATGGCTACACCTTC. Translated, it gives CASSPGTGNYGYTF.

This chain connects TRBV7-2 to TRBJ2-1, with 8 bases lining up with TRBD2. Per germline, CDR1 SGHTA and CDR2 FQGNSA. V dropped 1 base and J dropped 6; count of bases not matched to a gene: 8. This CDR3 region has 16 residues. DNA of the CDR3: TGTGCCAGCAGCTTAGTTCTCGGGAGGGGCGCCAATGAGCAGTTCTTC. Its translation is CASSLVLGRGANEQFF.

Here the CDR3 DNA reads TGTGCCAGCAGCCCCGGGTCCAAACAAGAGACCCAGTACTTC. This codes for CASSPGSKQETQYF. The chain couples TRBV7-8 to TRBJ2-5; the D is unclear. The V end lost 5 bases, the J end lost 2 bases, and 12 bases lay between the germline ends. Per germline, CDR1 SGHVS and CDR2 FQNEAQ. This CDR3 contains 14 residues.

In nucleotides, the CDR3 is TGCGCCAGCAGCCAAGACGCAACAGGGGTCGGGGAGACTAATGAAAAACTGTTTTTT. This codes for CASSQDATGVGETNEKLFF. The J gene is TRBJ1-4, the V gene TRBV4-3; 7 bases agree with TRBD1. CDR1 LGHNA and CDR2 YSLEER come from the germline V gene. The CDR3 spans 19 residues. V was clipped by 0 bases and J by 2 bases; unmatched bases: 12.

The gene calls are TRBV4-2 and TRBJ2-3; D might be TRBD2 (6 bases). V was cut by 0 bases and J by 10 bases, with 14 bases left in between. Germline loops: CDR1 LGHNA, CDR2 YNFKEQ. This CDR3 spans 14 amino acids. The DNA of the CDR3 is TGTGCCAGCAGCCAAGACTCGGGACTTCGGTCGCAGTATTTT. Encoded protein: CASSQDSGLRSQYF.

The genes are TRBV9 and TRBJ2-5, with TRBD2 matching over 8 bases. Trimming at V came to 1 base and at J to 1 base, leaving 3 bases not matched to a gene. Per the germline V gene, CDR1 is SGDLS and CDR2 is YYNGEE. This CDR3 has 15 amino acids. This CDR3 reads CASSVTAGAQETQYF. DNA of the CDR3: TGTGCCAGCAGCGTAACAGCGGGAGCCCAAGAGACCCAGTACTTC. Combining the CDR3 with reference TRBV9 and TRBJ2-5 gives the whole variable domain DSGVTQTPKHLITATGQRVTLRCSPRSGDLSVYWYQQSLDQGLQFLIQYYNGEERAKGNILERFSAQQFPDLHSELNLSSLELGDSALYFCASSVTAGAQETQYFGPGTRLLVL.

V and J are TRBV18 and TRBJ2-5; TRBD2 matches 10 bases. Germline-derived CDR1 and CDR2 are KGHSH and LQKENI. The CDR3 has 15 residues. V shed 3 bases, J shed 5 bases, and the junction held 6 bases outside the gene matches. DNA for the CDR3: TGTGCCAGCTCACCTCGACTAGCGGGCTCCGAGACCCAGTACTTC. Protein: CASSPRLAGSETQYF.

The count of this clone is one. This chain connects TRBV28 to TRBJ2-3; 9 bases line up with TRBD1. In germline, CDR1 is MDHEN, CDR2 SYDVKM. V was pared by 2 bases and J by 3 bases, with 12 bases of the junction left unmatched. The CDR3 is 18 amino acids. This chain's CDR3 is CASSLNDWDRVRTDTQYF. CDR3 sequence (DNA): TGTGCCAGCAGTTTAAACGATTGGGACAGGGTGCGGACAGATACGCAGTATTTT.

This rearrangement joins TRBV19 to TRBJ2-3; 16 positions agree with TRBD2. This CDR3 spans 19 amino acids. CDR1 and CDR2 from the germline V gene are LNHDA and SQIVND (reference sequence). Losses at the gene ends were 1 base for V and 0 bases for J; bases not matched to a gene: 4. The CDR3 DNA sequence: TGTGCCAGTAGTATAGGCGGGACTAGCGGGAGGGCCAGCACAGATACGCAGTATTTT. This codes for CASSIGGTSGRASTDTQYF.